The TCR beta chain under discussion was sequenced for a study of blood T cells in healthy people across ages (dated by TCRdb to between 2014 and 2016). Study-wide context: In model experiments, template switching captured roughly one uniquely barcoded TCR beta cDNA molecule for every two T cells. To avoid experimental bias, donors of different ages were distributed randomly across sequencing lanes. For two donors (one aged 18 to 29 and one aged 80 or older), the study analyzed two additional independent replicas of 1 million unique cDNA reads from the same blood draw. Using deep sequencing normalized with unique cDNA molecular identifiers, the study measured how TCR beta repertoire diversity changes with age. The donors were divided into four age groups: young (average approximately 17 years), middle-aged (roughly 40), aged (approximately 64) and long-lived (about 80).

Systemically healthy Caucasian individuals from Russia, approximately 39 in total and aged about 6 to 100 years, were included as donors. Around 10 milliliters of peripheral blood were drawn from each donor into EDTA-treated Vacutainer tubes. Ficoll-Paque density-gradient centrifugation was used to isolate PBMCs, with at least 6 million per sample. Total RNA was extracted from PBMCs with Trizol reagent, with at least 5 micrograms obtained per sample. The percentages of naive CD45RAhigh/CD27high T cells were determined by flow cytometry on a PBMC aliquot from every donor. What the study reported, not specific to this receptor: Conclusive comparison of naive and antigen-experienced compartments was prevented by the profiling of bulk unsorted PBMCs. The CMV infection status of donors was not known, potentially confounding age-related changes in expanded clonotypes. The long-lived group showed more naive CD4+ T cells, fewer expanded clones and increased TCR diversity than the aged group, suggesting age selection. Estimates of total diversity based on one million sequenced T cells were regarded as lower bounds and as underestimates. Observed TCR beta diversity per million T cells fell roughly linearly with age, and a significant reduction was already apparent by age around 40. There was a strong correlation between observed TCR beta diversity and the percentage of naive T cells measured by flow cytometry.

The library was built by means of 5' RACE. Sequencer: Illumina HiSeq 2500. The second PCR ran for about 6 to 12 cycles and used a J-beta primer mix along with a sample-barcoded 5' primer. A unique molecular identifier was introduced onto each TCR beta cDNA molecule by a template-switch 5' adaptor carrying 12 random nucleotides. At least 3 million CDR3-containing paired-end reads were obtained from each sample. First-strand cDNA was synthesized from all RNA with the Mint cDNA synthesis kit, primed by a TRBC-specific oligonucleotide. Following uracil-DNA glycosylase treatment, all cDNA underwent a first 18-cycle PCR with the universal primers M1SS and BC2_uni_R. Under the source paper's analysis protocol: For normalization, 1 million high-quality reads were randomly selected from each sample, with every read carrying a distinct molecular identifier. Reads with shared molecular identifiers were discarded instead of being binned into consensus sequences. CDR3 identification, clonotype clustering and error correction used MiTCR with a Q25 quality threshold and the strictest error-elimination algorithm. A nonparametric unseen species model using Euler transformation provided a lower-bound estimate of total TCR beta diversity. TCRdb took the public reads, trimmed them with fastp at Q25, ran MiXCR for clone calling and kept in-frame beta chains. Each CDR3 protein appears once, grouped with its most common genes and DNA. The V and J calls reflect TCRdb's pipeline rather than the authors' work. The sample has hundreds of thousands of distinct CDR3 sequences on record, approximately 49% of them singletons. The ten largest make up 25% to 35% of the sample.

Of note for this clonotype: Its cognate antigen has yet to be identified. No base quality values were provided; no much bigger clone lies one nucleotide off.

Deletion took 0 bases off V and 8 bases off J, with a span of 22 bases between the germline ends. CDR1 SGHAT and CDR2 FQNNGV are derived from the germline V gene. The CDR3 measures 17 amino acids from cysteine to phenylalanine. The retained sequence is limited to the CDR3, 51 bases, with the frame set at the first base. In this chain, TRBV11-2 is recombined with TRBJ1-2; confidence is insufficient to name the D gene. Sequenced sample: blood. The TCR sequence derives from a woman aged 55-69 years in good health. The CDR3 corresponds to CASSLDRGSAAARGYTF. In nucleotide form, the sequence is TGTGCCAGCAGCTTAGATCGTGGATCGGCGGCCGCCCGAGGCTACACCTTC. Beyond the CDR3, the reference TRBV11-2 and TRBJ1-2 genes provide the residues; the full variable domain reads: EAGVAQSPRYKIIEKRQSVAFWCNPISGHATLYWYQQILGQGPKLLIQFQNNGVVDDSQLPKDRFSAERLKGVDSTLKIQPAKLEDSAVYLCASSLDRGSAAARGYTFGSGTRLTVV.